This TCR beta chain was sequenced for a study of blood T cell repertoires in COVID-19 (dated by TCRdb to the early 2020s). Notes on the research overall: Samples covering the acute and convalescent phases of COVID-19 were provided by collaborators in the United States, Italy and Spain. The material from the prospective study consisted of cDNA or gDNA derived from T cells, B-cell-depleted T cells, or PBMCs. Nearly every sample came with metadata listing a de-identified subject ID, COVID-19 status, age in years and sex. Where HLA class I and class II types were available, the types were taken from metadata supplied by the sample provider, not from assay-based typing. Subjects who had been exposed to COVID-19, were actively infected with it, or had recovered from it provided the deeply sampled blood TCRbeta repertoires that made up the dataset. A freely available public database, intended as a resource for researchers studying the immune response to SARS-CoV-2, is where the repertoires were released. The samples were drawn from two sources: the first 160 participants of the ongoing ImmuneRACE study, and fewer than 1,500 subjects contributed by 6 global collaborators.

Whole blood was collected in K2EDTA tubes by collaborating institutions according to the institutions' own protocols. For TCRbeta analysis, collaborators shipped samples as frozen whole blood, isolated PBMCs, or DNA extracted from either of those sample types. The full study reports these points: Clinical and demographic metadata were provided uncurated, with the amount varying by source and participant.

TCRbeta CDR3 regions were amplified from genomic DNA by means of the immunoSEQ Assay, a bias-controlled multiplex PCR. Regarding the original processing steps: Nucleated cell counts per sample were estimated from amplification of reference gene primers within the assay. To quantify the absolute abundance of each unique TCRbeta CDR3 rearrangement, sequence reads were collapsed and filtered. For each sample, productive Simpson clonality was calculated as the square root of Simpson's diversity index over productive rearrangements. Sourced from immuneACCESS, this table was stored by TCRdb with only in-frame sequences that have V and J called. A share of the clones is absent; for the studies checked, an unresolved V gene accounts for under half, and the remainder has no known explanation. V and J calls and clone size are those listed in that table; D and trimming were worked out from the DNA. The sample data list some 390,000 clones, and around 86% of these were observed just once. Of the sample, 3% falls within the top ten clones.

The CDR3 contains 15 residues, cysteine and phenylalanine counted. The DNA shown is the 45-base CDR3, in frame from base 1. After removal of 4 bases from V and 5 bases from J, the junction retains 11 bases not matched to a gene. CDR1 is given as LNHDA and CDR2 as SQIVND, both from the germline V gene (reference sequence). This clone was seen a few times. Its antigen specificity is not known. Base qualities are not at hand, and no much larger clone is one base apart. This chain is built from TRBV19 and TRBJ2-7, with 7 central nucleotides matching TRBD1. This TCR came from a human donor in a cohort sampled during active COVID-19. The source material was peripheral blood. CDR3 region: CASSTAGTELNEQYF. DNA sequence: TGTGCCAGTAGTACAGCCGGGACAGAACTAAACGAGCAGTACTTC.